The rows below give T cell receptor beta chains drawn from one sample of a study of blood T cell repertoires in COVID-19. The data were produced by immunoSEQ multiplex PCR, yet TCRdb's version contains in-frame clones alone and is incomplete. This table has 150,000 to 180,000 clones, approximately 90% appearing once. Sequencing was done on a sample of peripheral blood. These TCRs come from a woman in her 40s with acute or convalescent COVID-19. CDR3s include the opening cysteine and the closing phenylalanine or tryptophan. The D gene is left open where the match is weak. Clone sizes are given selectively: once, few, many, or a class where the clone is expanded.

size,V,J,D,CDR3,DNA
.,TRBV28,TRBJ1-3,.,CASSSTGEGNTIYF,TGTGCCAGCAGTTCGACGGGGGAGGGAAACACCATATATTTT
.,TRBV19,TRBJ2-1,TRBD1,CATQTRDRQFF,TGTGCCACCCAGACCCGGGACAGGCAGTTCTTC
.,TRBV13,TRBJ2-1,TRBD2,CASSLGLAGGRNNEQFF,TGTGCCAGCAGCTTAGGGCTAGCGGGGGGCAGGAACAATGAGCAGTTCTTC
.,TRBV10-3,TRBJ2-1,TRBD1,CAISDSGQGTFNEQFF,TGTGCCATCAGTGATTCTGGACAGGGAACGTTCAATGAGCAGTTCTTC
.,TRBV30,TRBJ2-2,TRBD2,CAASGGGGFTGELFF,TGTGCCGCGAGTGGCGGGGGGGGCTTCACCGGGGAGCTGTTTTTT
.,TRBV24-1,TRBJ2-1,.,CATSETTGRVSNEQFF,TGTGCCACCAGTGAGACGACAGGCCGCGTGAGCAATGAGCAGTTCTTC
.,TRBV19,TRBJ2-3,TRBD2,CASTDSGGSYKTDTQYF,TGTGCCAGTACCGATAGCGGGGGGAGTTACAAGACAGATACGCAGTATTTT
.,TRBV9,TRBJ1-1,.,CASSVDGEGPEAFF,TGTGCCAGCAGCGTAGATGGAGAGGGCCCTGAAGCTTTCTTT
.,TRBV4-1,TRBJ2-7,.,CASSPERGWNEQYF,TGCGCCAGCAGCCCCGAACGGGGGTGGAACGAGCAGTACTTC
.,TRBV6-5,TRBJ1-1,.,CASRSVPVVAFF,TGTGCCAGCAGGAGCGTCCCAGTGGTGGCTTTCTTT
.,TRBV6-5,TRBJ1-1,.,CASSYSNGENTEAFF,TGTGCCAGCAGTTACTCTAACGGAGAGAACACTGAAGCTTTCTTT
.,TRBV29-1,TRBJ2-7,.,CSAGWGAPYEQYF,TGCAGCGCTGGATGGGGCGCCCCCTACGAGCAGTACTTC
once,TRBV6-1,TRBJ1-5,.,CASSDGGRKGDQPQHF,TGTGCCAGCAGTGACGGGGGTCGGAAAGGGGATCAGCCCCAGCATTTT
.,TRBV23-1,TRBJ2-4,.,CASSHLSRERAKNIQYF,TGCGCCAGCAGTCACCTATCCCGGGAGAGAGCCAAAAACATTCAGTACTTC
.,TRBV6-5,TRBJ2-1,.,CASKGTYNEQFF,TGTGCCAGCAAGGGGACCTACAATGAGCAGTTCTTC
.,TRBV11-2,TRBJ2-2,TRBD2,CASRKTSGRYTGELFF,TGTGCCAGCAGGAAGACTAGCGGGAGATATACCGGGGAGCTGTTTTTT
.,TRBV7-8,TRBJ1-6,TRBD1,CASSYNRDRVSPLHF,TGTGCCAGCAGCTATAACCGGGACAGGGTTTCACCCCTCCACTTT
once,TRBV9,TRBJ2-2,.,CASSEPRGEFANTGELFF,TGTGCCAGCAGCGAGCCCCGCGGGGAGTTCGCGAACACCGGGGAGCTGTTTTTT
.,TRBV15,TRBJ1-1,.,CATSKQFMNTEAFF,TGTGCCACCAGCAAACAGTTTATGAACACTGAAGCTTTCTTT
.,TRBV7-8,TRBJ2-3,TRBD2,CASSLVGSGRITDTQYF,TGTGCCAGCAGCTTAGTGGGTAGCGGGAGGATCACAGATACGCAGTATTTT
.,TRBV9,TRBJ1-5,TRBD1,CASSVDTGENQPQHF,TGTGCCAGCAGCGTAGACACAGGGGAAAATCAGCCCCAGCATTTT
.,TRBV19,TRBJ2-7,.,CASSIGGEPVYEQYF,TGTGCCAGTAGTATAGGGGGGGAGCCAGTCTACGAGCAGTACTTC
few,TRBV19,TRBJ2-3,TRBD2,CASSRLAGRGTDTQYF,TGTGCCAGTAGTCGACTAGCGGGGAGGGGTACAGATACGCAGTATTTT
.,TRBV11-2,TRBJ1-2,TRBD1,CASSTSRDRESEDGYTF,TGTGCCAGCAGCACGTCCCGGGACAGGGAATCAGAGGATGGCTACACCTTC
.,TRBV19,TRBJ2-5,.,CASSIAQGETQYF,TGTGCCAGTAGTATAGCCCAGGGAGAGACCCAGTACTTC
.,TRBV13,TRBJ2-7,TRBD2,CASSWGSGRANEQYF,TGTGCCAGCAGCTGGGGGAGCGGGAGGGCAAACGAGCAGTACTTC
.,TRBV20-1,TRBJ2-3,.,CSATRDTQYF,TGCAGTGCTACGAGAGATACGCAGTATTTT
.,TRBV11-3,TRBJ1-1,.,CASSLNRDTEAFF,TGTGCCAGCAGCTTAAATCGAGACACTGAAGCTTTCTTT
.,TRBV7-9,TRBJ1-2,TRBD1,CASSLGQESGYTF,TGTGCCAGCAGCCTGGGACAGGAGTCTGGCTACACCTTC
.,TRBV9,TRBJ2-5,TRBD1,CASSAEGQGGTQYF,TGTGCCAGCAGCGCCGAAGGACAGGGGGGGACCCAGTACTTC
.,TRBV5-4,TRBJ2-1,.,CASSLVEGEQFF,TGTGCCAGCAGCCTTGTGGAGGGTGAGCAGTTCTTC
.,TRBV5-5,TRBJ2-1,TRBD2,CASRTGTSYNEQFF,TGTGCCAGCAGAACCGGGACTAGCTACAATGAGCAGTTCTTC
.,TRBV11-2,TRBJ2-7,.,CASSLGGGVAGIYEQYF,TGTGCCAGCAGCTTAGGAGGTGGAGTCGCGGGGATTTACGAGCAGTACTTC
.,TRBV5-4,TRBJ1-3,.,CASSFGRASGNTIYF,TGTGCCAGCAGCTTTGGGAGAGCCTCTGGAAACACCATATATTTT
.,TRBV18,TRBJ1-1,.,CASSPILRVTEAFF,TGTGCCAGCTCACCAATACTGAGAGTCACTGAAGCTTTCTTT
.,TRBV9,TRBJ1-1,TRBD1,CASSTGGFGAGTEAFF,TGTGCCAGCAGCACAGGGGGTTTCGGGGCGGGGACTGAAGCTTTCTTT
.,TRBV11-3,TRBJ2-1,TRBD2,CASSRTSHEQFF,TGTGCCAGCAGCCGGACTAGTCATGAGCAGTTCTTC
.,TRBV24-1,TRBJ2-1,TRBD1,CATRGQGISNEQFF,TGTGCCACCAGGGGACAGGGAATAAGCAATGAGCAGTTCTTC
.,TRBV27,TRBJ2-7,TRBD1,CASSLWGQRSYEQYF,TGTGCCAGCAGTTTATGGGGACAGAGATCCTACGAGCAGTACTTC
.,TRBV9,TRBJ1-3,.,CASSVGAGFSGNTIYF,TGTGCCAGCAGCGTAGGAGCAGGGTTCTCTGGAAACACCATATATTTT
.,TRBV5-6,TRBJ1-3,TRBD1,CASSMGTGEPGNTIYF,TGTGCCAGCAGTATGGGGACAGGGGAGCCCGGAAACACCATATATTTT
.,TRBV19,TRBJ2-7,TRBD2,CASSIGGLAGDNYEQYF,TGTGCCAGTAGTATAGGTGGACTAGCGGGAGACAACTACGAGCAGTACTTC
.,TRBV30,TRBJ2-7,.,CAFGLTAYEQYF,TGTGCCTTTGGACTCACGGCCTACGAGCAGTACTTC
.,TRBV24-1,TRBJ2-1,TRBD2,CATSDRGTSGRAGQFF,TGTGCCACCAGTGACCGGGGGACTAGCGGGAGGGCCGGGCAGTTCTTC
.,TRBV18,TRBJ1-2,.,CASSPSGDFRGYTF,TGTGCCAGCTCACCATCGGGGGACTTTCGTGGCTACACCTTC
.,TRBV3-1/TRBV3-2,TRBJ1-4,.,CASSQVTPSANEKLFF,TGTGCCAGCAGCCAAGTCACCCCCAGTGCTAATGAAAAACTGTTTTTT
.,TRBV27,TRBJ2-7,.,CASSLKGQRSYEQYF,TGTGCCAGCAGTTTAAAGGGACAACGATCCTACGAGCAGTACTTC
.,TRBV5-6,TRBJ1-4,TRBD1,CASSLAGTVGEKLFF,TGTGCCAGCAGCTTGGCCGGGACAGTGGGTGAAAAACTGTTTTTT
.,TRBV2,TRBJ2-3,.,CASSESREGTDTQYF,TGTGCCAGCAGTGAATCCCGCGAGGGCACAGATACGCAGTATTTT
.,TRBV30,TRBJ2-2,TRBD2,CAWRWTSGSGELFF,TGTGCCTGGAGGTGGACTAGCGGGAGCGGGGAGCTGTTTTTT
.,TRBV7-9,TRBJ2-7,TRBD2,CASSEGLAESYEQYF,TGTGCCAGCAGCGAAGGACTAGCGGAGTCCTACGAGCAGTACTTC
.,TRBV5-1,TRBJ2-6,.,CASSPFSDSGANVLTF,TGCGCCAGCAGCCCCTTTTCAGACTCTGGGGCCAACGTCCTGACTTTC
.,TRBV6-5,TRBJ1-6,.,CASVDYQGGSPLHF,TGTGCCAGCGTGGATTACCAGGGTGGCTCACCCCTCCACTTT